This is a list of T cell receptor beta chains from one sample in a study of blood T cell repertoires in COVID-19. Sequencing used immunoSEQ multiplex PCR; TCRdb keeps in-frame clones, though not all of them. The table shows roughly 100,000 clones, with roughly 88% occurring only once. Source material: peripheral blood. These receptors all come from a human donor in a cohort sampled during active COVID-19. The CDR3 runs from the conserved cysteine through the conserved F or W. The D gene is left open where the match is weak. A row's size may be missing; if present it is once, few, many or a size class.

V	D	size	J	DNA	CDR3
TRBV29-1	TRBD2	NA	TRBJ2-3	TGCAGCGTGACTAGCGGGGGGACAGATACGCAGTATTTT	CSVTSGGTDTQYF
TRBV6-5	TRBD1	NA	TRBJ1-5	TGTGCCAGCAGTTCGGACAGGGGGCAGAGCAATCAGCCCCAGCATTTT	CASSSDRGQSNQPQHF
TRBV28	NA	NA	TRBJ1-1	TGTGCCAGCAGGGGGACACCGAACACTGAAGCTTTCTTT	CASRGTPNTEAFF
TRBV6-2/TRBV6-3	TRBD1	NA	TRBJ2-3	TGTGCCAGCAGTTACGGACAGGTAAACACAGATACGCAGTATTTT	CASSYGQVNTDTQYF
TRBV18	TRBD1	NA	TRBJ2-4	TGTGCCAGCTCACGGACAGGGTTAGCCAAAAACATTCAGTACTTC	CASSRTGLAKNIQYF
TRBV28	TRBD2	few	TRBJ2-2	TGTGCCAGCAATAGTGGGAGGGTCTTTAGAGGTCTGACCGGGGAGCTGTTTTTT	CASNSGRVFRGLTGELFF
TRBV2	NA	NA	TRBJ1-4	TGTGCCAGCAGTGAAGGGAGAGGGAATGAAAAACTGTTTTTT	CASSEGRGNEKLFF
TRBV25-1	TRBD2	once	TRBJ2-7	TGTGCCAGCAGTCCAGCGGGGACCTACGAGCAGTACTTC	CASSPAGTYEQYF
TRBV6-5	NA	NA	TRBJ2-7	TGTGCCAGCAGTTACTCGGGCAGGGACTTTTACGAGCAGTACTTC	CASSYSGRDFYEQYF
TRBV10-3	NA	NA	TRBJ2-3	TGTGCCATCAGTGCCAGGCTCGGCACAGATACGCAGTATTTT	CAISARLGTDTQYF
TRBV19	TRBD1	NA	TRBJ2-5	TGTGCCAGTAGTACCGGGACAGGGGAGTTGGGGACCCAGTACTTC	CASSTGTGELGTQYF
TRBV5-1	NA	NA	TRBJ2-7	TGCGCCAGCAGCTTGACCGAAGACTTGCAGTACTTC	CASSLTEDLQYF
TRBV14	TRBD2	NA	TRBJ2-7	TGTGCCAGCAGCCATCCCACCGAGGGACTAGCGGGAGTAAGGTACGAGCAGTACTTC	CASSHPTEGLAGVRYEQYF
TRBV4-2	TRBD1	NA	TRBJ1-1	TGTGCCAGCAGCCCCCCCGGGACAGGGGAGGGAACTGAAGCTTTCTTT	CASSPPGTGEGTEAFF
TRBV28	NA	NA	TRBJ1-5	TGTGCCAGCAGTCCCGGCGGCGGCAATCAGCCCCAGCATTTT	CASSPGGGNQPQHF
TRBV6-5	NA	NA	TRBJ2-2	TGTGCCAGCAACAGGGTCCAGGGCACCGGGGAGCTGTTTTTT	CASNRVQGTGELFF
TRBV10-1	TRBD1	NA	TRBJ2-2	TGCGCCAGCAGTGAGTTCGTTACAGGGGCCCCCGGGGAGCTGTTTTTT	CASSEFVTGAPGELFF
TRBV18	NA	once	TRBJ2-7	TGTGCCAGCTCACTAACCTCTCCCCGGGGGGCCGGCGAGCAGTACTTC	CASSLTSPRGAGEQYF
TRBV28	TRBD1	NA	TRBJ2-2	TGTGCCAGCAGTTTATCCGACAGGGGGCCGGGGGAGCTGTTTTTT	CASSLSDRGPGELFF
TRBV30	NA	NA	TRBJ1-1	TGTGCCTGGAGTGGACAGACTGAAGCTTTCTTT	CAWSGQTEAFF
TRBV19	NA	NA	TRBJ2-1	TGTGCCAGCAAGGGGGGGGGCCTGGGGAATGAGCAGTTCTTC	CASKGGGLGNEQFF
TRBV6-6	NA	NA	TRBJ2-1	TGTGCCAGCAGTTCCGAGACTAGTATCAATGAGCAGTTCTTC	CASSSETSINEQFF
TRBV29-1	NA	NA	TRBJ1-1	TGCAGCGTGGGGGACACCAACACTGAAGCTTTCTTT	CSVGDTNTEAFF
TRBV27	TRBD1	NA	TRBJ1-2	TGTGCCAGCAGTTCGCGGAGGGGGCAGAACTATGGCTACACCTTC	CASSSRRGQNYGYTF
TRBV5-5	NA	NA	TRBJ1-2	TGTGCCAGCAGCTTGGCTCCCGGGAGCTATGGCTACACCTTC	CASSLAPGSYGYTF
TRBV5-1	TRBD1	NA	TRBJ2-7	TGCGCCAGCAGCCCCGACAGGGGGTTAGCCTACGAGCAGTACTTC	CASSPDRGLAYEQYF
TRBV12-3/TRBV12-4	NA	NA	TRBJ2-1	TGTGCCAGCAGTTTGCGACAACACAATGAGCAGTTCTTC	CASSLRQHNEQFF
TRBV11-2	TRBD2	NA	TRBJ2-3	TGTGCCAGCAGCACCCTTCGCGGGGGGAGCACAGATACGCAGTATTTT	CASSTLRGGSTDTQYF
TRBV5-1	NA	NA	TRBJ2-3	TGCGCCAGCAGCCTAGCGAGCACAGATACGCAGTATTTT	CASSLASTDTQYF
TRBV7-2	NA	NA	TRBJ2-7	TGTGCCAGCAGCTTGATGGGGGCCGGGGACGAGCAGTACTTC	CASSLMGAGDEQYF
TRBV15	NA	NA	TRBJ2-3	TGTGCCACCAGCAGCCCCGACAGGAAGTACACAGATACGCAGTATTTT	CATSSPDRKYTDTQYF
TRBV30	TRBD1	once	TRBJ1-2	TGTGCCTGGGGAGGGGGCGAGATCGGTGGCTACACCTTC	CAWGGGEIGGYTF
TRBV9	TRBD1	once	TRBJ2-3	TGTGCCAGCAGCCCGGGACAGGGCAACACAGATACGCAGTATTTT	CASSPGQGNTDTQYF
TRBV3-1/TRBV3-2	NA	once	TRBJ1-1	TGTGCCAGCAGCCAAGCTCCCACAGGGAAAACTGAAGCTTTCTTT	CASSQAPTGKTEAFF
TRBV18	NA	NA	TRBJ1-4	TGTGCCAGCTCACCAAAAGCAGGGGCCGACGCAACTAATGAAAAACTGTTTTTT	CASSPKAGADATNEKLFF
TRBV18	NA	once	TRBJ1-2	TGTGCCAGCTCTGGAGGGACCTACTATGGCTACACCTTC	CASSGGTYYGYTF
TRBV7-2	TRBD1	NA	TRBJ1-5	TGTGCCAGCAGCCTGAGACAGGGGGGAGATCAGCCCCAGCATTTT	CASSLRQGGDQPQHF
TRBV11-3	TRBD2	NA	TRBJ2-5	TGTGCCAGCAGCCCTCGACTAGCGGGTTTCGAGACCCAGTACTTC	CASSPRLAGFETQYF
TRBV7-6	NA	NA	TRBJ2-2	TGTGCCAGCAGCCTAACAGGATTGGGGAACACCGGGGAGCTGTTTTTT	CASSLTGLGNTGELFF
TRBV18	TRBD1	NA	TRBJ1-1	TGTGCCAGCTCGGCGACCCGGGACAGGGCTACTGAAGCTTTCTTT	CASSATRDRATEAFF
TRBV30	TRBD1	NA	TRBJ1-2	TGTGCCTGGGCAGGGGGCAAATGGGGGCTCTACACCTTC	CAWAGGKWGLYTF
TRBV23-1	NA	NA	TRBJ1-1	TGCGCCAGCAGTCTTACAAGGAGGAACACTGAAGCTTTCTTT	CASSLTRRNTEAFF
TRBV6-6	NA	NA	TRBJ1-2	TGTGCCAGCATCCAAGGAATGGCAGGGAAAGGCTACACCTTC	CASIQGMAGKGYTF
TRBV6-2/TRBV6-3	TRBD1	once	TRBJ1-5	TGTGCCAGCAGTTACTCAATTGGACAGGGTATTTTAAGCAATCAGCCCCAGCATTTT	CASSYSIGQGILSNQPQHF
TRBV9	TRBD2	NA	TRBJ2-7	TGTGCCAGCAGCGCCCACACCGGGACTAGCTCCTCCGAGCAGTACTTC	CASSAHTGTSSSEQYF
TRBV2	TRBD2	NA	TRBJ2-5	TGTGCCAGCAGTGAACTGGCTAGCGGGGGGTTTGAGACCCAGTACTTC	CASSELASGGFETQYF
TRBV4-2	NA	NA	TRBJ1-1	TGTGCCAGCAGCCAACCGACAGTGTTCCCCGAAGCTTTCTTT	CASSQPTVFPEAFF
TRBV28	NA	NA	TRBJ2-7	TGTGCCACCCGCCCGCCCCGGGCCTACGAGCAGTACTTC	CATRPPRAYEQYF
TRBV5-4	NA	NA	TRBJ1-3	TGTGCCAGCAGCTTACGTCGGGAAACTGGAAACACCATATATTTT	CASSLRRETGNTIYF
TRBV19	TRBD1	NA	TRBJ1-3	TGTGCCAGTCGACCCGGGACAGGGGTTACTGGAAACACCATATATTTT	CASRPGTGVTGNTIYF
TRBV2	TRBD1	NA	TRBJ1-3	TGTGCCTGCTCAGGGGGCGCTGGAAACACCATATATTTT	CACSGGAGNTIYF
TRBV28	NA	once	TRBJ2-1	TGTGCCAGCAGAGTAAGGGGGAGCTCCTACAATGAGCAGTTCTTC	CASRVRGSSYNEQFF
TRBV27	TRBD2	NA	TRBJ2-2	TGTGCCAGCAGTTTGGAGGGGAGGGCCACCGGGGAGCTGTTTTTT	CASSLEGRATGELFF